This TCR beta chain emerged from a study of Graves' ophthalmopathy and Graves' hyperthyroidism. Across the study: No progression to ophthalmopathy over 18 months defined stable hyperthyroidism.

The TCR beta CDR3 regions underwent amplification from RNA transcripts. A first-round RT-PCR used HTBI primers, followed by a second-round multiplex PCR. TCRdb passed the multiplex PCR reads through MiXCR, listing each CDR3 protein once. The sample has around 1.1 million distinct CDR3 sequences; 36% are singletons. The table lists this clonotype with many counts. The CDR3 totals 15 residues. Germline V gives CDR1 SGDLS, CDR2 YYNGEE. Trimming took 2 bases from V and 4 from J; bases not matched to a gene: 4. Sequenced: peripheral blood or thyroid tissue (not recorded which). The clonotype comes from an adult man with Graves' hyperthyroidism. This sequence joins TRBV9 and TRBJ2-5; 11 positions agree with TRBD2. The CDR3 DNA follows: TGTGCCAGCAGCGTTCGGCTAGCGGGAGGAGAGACCCAGTACTTC. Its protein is CASSVRLAGGETQYF. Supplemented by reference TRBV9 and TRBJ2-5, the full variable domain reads DSGVTQTPKHLITATGQRVTLRCSPRSGDLSVYWYQQSLDQGLQFLIQYYNGEERAKGNILERFSAQQFPDLHSELNLSSLELGDSALYFCASSVRLAGGETQYFGPGTRLLVL.